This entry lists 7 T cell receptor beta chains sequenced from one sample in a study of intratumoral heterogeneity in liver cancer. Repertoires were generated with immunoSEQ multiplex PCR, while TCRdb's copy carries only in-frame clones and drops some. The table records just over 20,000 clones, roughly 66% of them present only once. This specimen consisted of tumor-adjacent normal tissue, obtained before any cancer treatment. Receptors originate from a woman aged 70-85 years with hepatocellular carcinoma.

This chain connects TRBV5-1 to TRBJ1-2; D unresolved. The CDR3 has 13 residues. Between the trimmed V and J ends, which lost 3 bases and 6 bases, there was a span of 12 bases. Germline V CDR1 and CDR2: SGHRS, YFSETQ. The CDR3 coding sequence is TGCGCCAGCAGCTCGGAGGCGGTTGATGGCTACACCTTC. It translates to CASSSEAVDGYTF.

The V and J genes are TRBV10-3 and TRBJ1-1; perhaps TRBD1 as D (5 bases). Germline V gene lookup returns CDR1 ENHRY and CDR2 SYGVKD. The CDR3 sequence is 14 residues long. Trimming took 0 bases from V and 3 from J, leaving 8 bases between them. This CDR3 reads CAISESVGDTEAFF. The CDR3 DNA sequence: TGTGCCATCAGTGAGTCGGTGGGGGACACTGAAGCTTTCTTT.

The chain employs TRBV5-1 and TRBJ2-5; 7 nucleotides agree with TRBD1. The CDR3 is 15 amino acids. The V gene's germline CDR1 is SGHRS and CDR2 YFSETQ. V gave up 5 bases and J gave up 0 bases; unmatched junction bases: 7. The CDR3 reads CASRPGGQNQETQYF. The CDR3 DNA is TGCGCCAGCAGACCAGGGGGACAGAACCAAGAGACCCAGTACTTC.

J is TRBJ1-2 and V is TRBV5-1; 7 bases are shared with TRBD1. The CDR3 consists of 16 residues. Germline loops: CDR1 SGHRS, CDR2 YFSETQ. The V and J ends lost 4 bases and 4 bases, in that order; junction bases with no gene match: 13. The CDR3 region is CASSPGTVIPSYGYTF. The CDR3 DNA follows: TGCGCCAGCAGCCCAGGGACAGTCATCCCTTCCTATGGCTACACCTTC.

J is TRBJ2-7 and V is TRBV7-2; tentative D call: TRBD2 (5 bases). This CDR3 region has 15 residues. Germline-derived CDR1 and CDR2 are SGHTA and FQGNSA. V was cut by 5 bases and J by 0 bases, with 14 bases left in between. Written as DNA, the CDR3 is TGTGCCAGCAGCCTTTCTGTTAGCGTCTCCTACGAGCAGTACTTC. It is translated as CASSLSVSVSYEQYF.

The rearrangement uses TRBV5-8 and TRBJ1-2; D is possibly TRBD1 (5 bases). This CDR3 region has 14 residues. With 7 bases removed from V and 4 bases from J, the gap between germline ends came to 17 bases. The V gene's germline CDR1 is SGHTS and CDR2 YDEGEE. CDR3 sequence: CASGPTANFYGYTF. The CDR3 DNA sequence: TGTGCCAGCGGCCCGACAGCTAACTTCTATGGCTACACCTTC.

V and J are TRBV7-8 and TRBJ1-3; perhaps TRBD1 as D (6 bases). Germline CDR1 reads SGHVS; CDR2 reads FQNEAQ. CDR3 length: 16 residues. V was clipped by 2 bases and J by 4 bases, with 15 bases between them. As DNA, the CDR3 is TGTGCCAGCAGCTTATACTACAGGGAGTCGGGAAACACCATATATTTT. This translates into CASSLYYRESGNTIYF. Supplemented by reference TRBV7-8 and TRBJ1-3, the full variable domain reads GAGVSQSPRYKVAKRGQDVALRCDPISGHVSLFWYQQALGQGPEFLTYFQNEAQLDKSGLPSDRFFAERPEGSVSTLKIQRTQQEDSAVYLCASSLYYRESGNTIYFGEGSWLTVV.